The 19 T cell receptor beta chains listed next were all sequenced from one sample in a study of cytomegalovirus exposure and HLA in healthy donors. The PCR had 60 Vbeta and 13 Jbeta primers. Method: immunoSEQ multiplex PCR; TCRdb's copy keeps in-frame clones and lacks some. The data hold 73,000 or so clones, with roughly 79% observed a single time. Specimen: PBMCs. The source is a man aged 45-65 years in good health and CMV-seronegative.

This clone was counted between two and nine times. The J gene is TRBJ2-1, the V gene TRBV15; 7 bases fit TRBD2. The CDR3 extends over 13 amino acids. The germline V gene has CDR1 LNHNV and CDR2 YYDKDF (reference sequence). Trimming removed 5 bases from V and 9 bases from J; junction bases left unmatched: 7. The CDR3 nucleotides are TGTGCCACCAGCCTAGGGGAGGGCGGTGAGCAGTTCTTC. The encoded protein is CATSLGEGGEQFF.

This chain links TRBV18 with TRBJ2-7; tentative D call: TRBD1 (5 bases). Trimming shortened V by 0 bases and J by 5 bases, and 11 bases separated the two germline ends. CDR1 is KGHSH, CDR2 LQKENI, per germline. This CDR3 contains 14 residues. This chain's CDR3 is CASSPPSRGHEQYF. The CDR3 DNA sequence: TGTGCCAGCTCACCACCTAGTAGGGGTCACGAGCAGTACTTC.

This chain uses TRBV30 with TRBJ1-1; D uncertain. V was trimmed by 0 bases and J by 7 bases, leaving 3 bases between them. This CDR3 has 10 residues. Germline CDR1 GTSNPN, CDR2 SVGIG (reference sequence). In DNA, the CDR3 is TGTGCCTGGAGTGTCCGTGAAGCTTTCTTT. Translation gives CAWSVREAFF.

This rearrangement joins TRBV6-5 to TRBJ2-4; maybe TRBD1 (6 bases). V lost 2 bases and J lost 6, with 11 bases in between. The CDR3 consists of 14 residues. Germline loops: CDR1 MNHEY, CDR2 SVGAGI. The CDR3 protein is CASSYAGAGNIQYF. CDR3 DNA sequence: TGTGCCAGCAGTTACGCAGGGGCGGGAAACATTCAGTACTTC.

The V gene is TRBV5-1, the J gene TRBJ1-4; 7 bases map to TRBD1. Germline V gives CDR1 SGHRS, CDR2 YFSETQ. The CDR3 covers 15 residues. V was clipped by 4 bases and J by 7 bases; unmatched bases: 10. The CDR3 sequence is CASSAEDRIPEKLFF. CDR3 sequence (DNA): TGCGCCAGCAGCGCGGAGGACAGGATCCCTGAAAAACTGTTTTTT.

This clone was recorded only once. The CDR3 loop is CASRTGRRGGYTF. CDR3 sequence (DNA): TGTGCCAGCAGGACGGGGAGGAGGGGTGGCTACACCTTC. The rearrangement links TRBV25-1 to TRBJ1-2, with D maybe TRBD1 (5 bases). The CDR3 is 13 amino acids. Trimming removed 6 bases from V and 7 bases from J, with 15 bases in between. Looked up from germline, CDR1 is MGHDK and CDR2 is SYGVNS.

This clone was observed a single time. J is TRBJ1-5 and V is TRBV18; a possible D gene is TRBD1 (6 bases). Germline-derived CDR1 and CDR2 are KGHSH and LQKENI. The germline V and J ends were trimmed by 3 bases and 3 bases, with 9 bases remaining between them. The length of the CDR3 is 14 residues. CDR3 amino acids: CASSPGQYNQPQHF. The CDR3 DNA reads TGTGCCAGCTCACCCGGACAGTACAATCAGCCCCAGCATTTT.

The chain is built from TRBV6-5 and TRBJ1-1; D is uncertain. V gave up 5 bases and J gave up 1 base, with 8 bases separating them. CDR1 is MNHEY and CDR2 is SVGAGI in the germline V gene. The CDR3 sequence is 13 residues long. In DNA, the CDR3 is TGTGCCAGCAGTCCAGAAAAGAACACTGAAGCTTTCTTT. This gives the protein CASSPEKNTEAFF.

This clone was seen more than once but under ten times. This sequence joins TRBV4-3 and TRBJ2-7, with 8 bases identical to TRBD1. The germline V gene has CDR1 LGHNA and CDR2 YSLEER. The CDR3 totals 14 residues. V was clipped by 0 bases and J by 7 bases; unmatched bases: 5. The CDR3 bases are TGCGCCAGCAGCCAAGACAGGGGGCTCTGGGAGCAGTACTTC. This translates into CASSQDRGLWEQYF.

In the case of this clone: At one boundary the junction diverges from the germline segment, which might be a read error. V is TRBV2 and J is TRBJ2-7; possible D gene TRBD1, 5 bases. The germline V gene encodes CDR1 SNHLY and CDR2 FYNNEI. The CDR3 has 15 amino acids. The CDR3 is CASREENRISYEQYF. The CDR3 DNA reads as TGTGCCAGCAGGGAAGAAAACAGGATTTCCTACGAGCAGTACTTC.

CDR3 sequence: CASSLQREGRYEQYF. As DNA, the CDR3 is TGTGCCAGCAGCTTACAGCGGGAGGGCCGTTACGAGCAGTACTTC. This rearrangement joins TRBV13 to TRBJ2-7; 10 positions agree with TRBD2. Germline lookup yields CDR1 PRHDT and CDR2 FYEKMQ (reference sequence). The CDR3 is made up of 15 amino acids. V was clipped by 2 bases and J by 4 bases; unmatched bases: 5.

The CDR3 reads CASSLDPPGAAGANVLTF. The CDR3 DNA reads as TGTGCCAGCAGCTTAGATCCGCCAGGGGCGGCTGGGGCCAACGTCCTGACTTTC. The chain uses TRBV11-2 and TRBJ2-6, with D perhaps matching TRBD1 (6 bases). V lost 0 bases and J 2 bases, leaving 14 bases between the germline ends. The CDR3 is made up of 18 amino acids. The germline CDR1 and CDR2 sequences are SGHAT and FQNNGV.

V is TRBV29-1 and J is TRBJ1-2, with D perhaps matching TRBD1 (5 bases). The CDR3 has 12 amino acids. The V end lost 4 bases, the J end lost 6 bases, and 12 bases lay between the germline ends. Germline V gene lookup returns CDR1 SQVTM and CDR2 ANQGSEA. The CDR3 protein is CSVVWGDHGYTF. CDR3 DNA: TGCAGCGTTGTATGGGGGGACCATGGCTACACCTTC.

The table lists this clone with a few counts. The chain carries TRBV25-1 and TRBJ1-3; D is possibly TRBD1 (5 bases). This CDR3 has 17 residues. With 2 bases removed from V and 3 bases from J, the gap between germline ends came to 17 bases. CDR1 and CDR2 from the germline V gene are MGHDK and SYGVNS. As DNA, the CDR3 is TGTGCCAGCAGTGAAAGGCTCCCGGGGGATAGTGGAAACACCATATATTTT. The encoded protein is CASSERLPGDSGNTIYF.

This chain connects TRBV6-1 to TRBJ2-7; maybe TRBD2 (5 bases). The V gene lost 2 bases and the J gene lost 2 bases, with 13 bases spanning the gap. The CDR3 covers 15 residues. Germline loops: CDR1 MNHNS, CDR2 SASEGT. The CDR3 sequence: CASSENGRVTYEQYF. The CDR3 nucleotides are TGTGCCAGCAGTGAAAATGGGCGGGTGACCTACGAGCAGTACTTC.

V and J are TRBV10-3 and TRBJ2-7; perhaps TRBD2 as D (5 bases). This CDR3 has 14 residues. Germline CDR1 and CDR2: ENHRY and SYGVKD. V lost 3 bases to trimming and J lost 3 bases, with 12 bases between them. The CDR3 DNA follows: TGTGCCATCAGTGACCCCGACGGGAACTACGAGCAGTACTTC. It is translated as CAISDPDGNYEQYF.

Here the CDR3 reads CASSGHRGYSYEQYF. In nucleotides, the CDR3 is TGTGCCAGCAGTGGACACAGGGGATATTCCTACGAGCAGTACTTC. The chain carries TRBV6-1 and TRBJ2-7; 7 bases align to TRBD1. The CDR3 spans 15 residues. V was clipped by 4 bases and J by 1 base; unmatched bases: 7. Germline CDR1 and CDR2: MNHNS and SASEGT.

This clone appeared a few times. V is TRBV30 and J is TRBJ2-5; 8 bases align to TRBD2. CDR3 size: 16 residues. J gave up 5 bases and V 1 base, and 12 bases lay outside the gene matches. Looked up from germline, CDR1 is GTSNPN and CDR2 is SVGIG (reference sequence). The CDR3 DNA reads as TGTGCCTGGAGTGGCATCGGGAGGGGGGTTCGGGAGACCCAGTACTTC. It specifies CAWSGIGRGVRETQYF.

The V gene is TRBV27, the J gene TRBJ1-1; D might be TRBD1 (6 bases). Trimming pared 6 bases from V and 4 bases from J, leaving 15 bases between. This CDR3 is 14 amino acids long. The germline CDR1 and CDR2 sequences are MNHEY and SMNVEV (reference sequence). This chain's CDR3 is CASRQRQEGTEAFF. DNA of the CDR3: TGTGCCAGCAGGCAAAGACAGGAAGGCACTGAAGCTTTCTTT.